The source of this TCR beta chain is a study of long-term antiretroviral therapy in people with HIV. Notes on the study in general: The data indicate that diversity increased after ART but remained below transplant donor controls.

Points on this clone: Its antigen is still unknown.

Germline CDR1 is SGHRS and CDR2 is YFSETQ. The germline V and J ends were trimmed by 3 bases and 4 bases, with 4 bases remaining between them. The CDR3 totals 11 residues. The immunoSEQ assay was v3.0, run at survey level. TCRdb's table, derived via immunoSEQ multiplex PCR, lists solely in-frame clones and lacks some. The sample has about 36,000 clones; 80% are singletons. For each donor, at least one pre-ART and at least two post-ART PBMC samples were available. Here the sequenced sample was unsorted PBMCs, taken 3.4 years after starting antiretroviral therapy. The receptor's source is a man younger than 45 with HIV. The gene calls are TRBV5-1 and TRBJ2-5; D gene unclear. The chain's CDR3 is CASSYRETQYF. The CDR3 coding sequence is TGCGCCAGCAGCTACAGAGAGACCCAGTACTTC.